The 21 T cell receptor beta chains presented below share a single source sample, sequenced in a study of lymphopenia after photon versus proton radiotherapy. Sequenced by immunoSEQ multiplex PCR; TCRdb stores in-frame clones only, minus some. The table has about 24,000 clones, 85% seen once. Sequenced here: peripheral blood, sampled from a patient treated with photon-based radiotherapy. These receptors were taken from a man aged 55 to 70 with pancreatic cancer.

The chain recombines TRBV7-9 with TRBJ1-4, with D tentatively TRBD1 (5 bases). CDR1 is SEHNR and CDR2 is FQNEAQ in the germline V gene (reference sequence). Trimming left V 0 bases short and J 8 bases short, with 10 bases between. There are 14 residues in the CDR3. CDR3 bases: TGTGCCAGCAGCTTAGCAGGGGCGAGGGAAAAACTGTTTTTT. It codes for CASSLAGAREKLFF.

The chain couples TRBV6-5 to TRBJ1-2, with D possibly TRBD1 on 6 matching bases. The CDR3 consists of 15 residues. Trimming pared 0 bases from V and 5 bases from J, leaving 13 bases between. Germline V lookup: CDR1 MNHEY, CDR2 SVGAGI. The CDR3 nucleotides read TGTGCCAGCAGTTACTCGATAGGACAGTTTTATGGCTACACCTTC. This gives the protein CASSYSIGQFYGYTF.

The chain recombines TRBV6-5 with TRBJ2-1; TRBD2 matches at 13 bases. The V gene end was trimmed by 6 bases and the J gene end by 7 bases; junction bases not matched to a gene: 6. Germline CDR1 and CDR2: MNHEY and SVGAGI. This CDR3 spans 15 amino acids. CDR3 bases: TGTGCCAGCAGCCGTGGACTAGCGGGGGTTAATGAGCAGTTCTTC. This encodes CASSRGLAGVNEQFF.

This chain connects TRBV2 to TRBJ1-2; TRBD1 is a possible D gene (5 bases). This CDR3 has 13 amino acids. Trimming pared 3 bases from V and 5 bases from J, leaving 10 bases between. CDR1 and CDR2 from the germline V gene are SNHLY and FYNNEI. CDR3 DNA sequence: TGTGCCAGCAGTGACCAGGGCTTGTATGGCTACACCTTC. Its protein product is CASSDQGLYGYTF.

V is TRBV7-7 and J is TRBJ2-1, with no clear D. V was trimmed by 5 bases and J by 5 bases, leaving 16 bases between them. The CDR3 is made up of 15 amino acids. Germline lookup yields CDR1 SSHAT and CDR2 FNYEAQ (reference sequence). The CDR3 DNA reads as TGTGCCAGCAGCCCCGGTCCGCGAGAAGACAATGAGCAGTTCTTC. It specifies CASSPGPREDNEQFF. The complete variable domain, with remaining parts taken from reference TRBV7-7 and TRBJ2-1, reads GAGVSQSPRYKVTKRGQDVTLRCDPISSHATLYWYQQALGQGPEFLTYFNYEAQPDKSGLPSDRFSAERPEGSISTLTIQRTEQRDSAMYRCASSPGPREDNEQFFGPGTRLTVL.

The chain joins TRBV7-2 to TRBJ2-2, with 7 positions matching TRBD1. The ends lost 5 bases at V and 3 bases at J; junction bases unmatched: 6. Looked up from germline, CDR1 is SGHTA and CDR2 is FQGNSA. The CDR3 extends over 15 amino acids. As DNA, the CDR3 is TGTGCCAGCAGCCACGGACAGGTCTACACCGGGGAGCTGTTTTTT. Amino acid sequence: CASSHGQVYTGELFF.

The chain recombines TRBV11-1 with TRBJ1-4; possibly TRBD1 for D (5 bases). Looked up from germline, CDR1 is SGHAT and CDR2 is FQDESV (reference sequence). The CDR3 is 15 amino acids. V lost 5 bases and J lost 5, with 15 bases in between. CDR3 nucleotides: TGTGCCAGCAGCCTCTATGGGGACGGGAATGAAAAACTGTTTTTT. Its translation is CASSLYGDGNEKLFF.

The V and J genes are TRBV18 and TRBJ2-2, with D uncertain. Trimming cost V 9 bases and J 1 base, with 9 bases left between them. The CDR3 runs 13 residues. The germline gives CDR1 KGHSH, CDR2 LQKENI. This CDR3 is CASNPKNTGELFF. CDR3 bases: TGTGCCAGTAACCCCAAGAACACCGGGGAGCTGTTTTTT.

The chain is built from TRBV5-4 and TRBJ2-5, with D unresolved. V shed 1 base and J shed 1 base, with 14 bases lying between them. The CDR3 spans 16 residues. From germline, CDR1 is SGHNT and CDR2 YYREEE (reference sequence). The CDR3 reads CASSLKHDLPQETQYF. The CDR3 coding sequence is TGTGCCAGCAGCTTGAAGCACGACCTACCCCAAGAGACCCAGTACTTC. Based on the CDR3 plus reference TRBV5-4 and TRBJ2-5, the full variable domain is ETGVTQSPTHLIKTRGQQVTLRCSSQSGHNTVSWYQQALGQGPQFIFQYYREEENGRGNFPPRFSGLQFPNYSSELNVNALELDDSALYLCASSLKHDLPQETQYFGPGTRLLVL.

The V call is TRBV7-9, the J call TRBJ1-1, with 10 bases that match TRBD1. Per germline, CDR1 SEHNR and CDR2 FQNEAQ (reference sequence). The CDR3 runs to 13 residues. Trimming took 5 bases from V and 4 from J; bases not matched to a gene: 1. The CDR3 loop is CASSDRGPTEAFF. The CDR3, as DNA: TGTGCCAGCAGCGACAGGGGGCCCACTGAAGCTTTCTTT.

This chain uses TRBV2 with TRBJ2-3; TRBD2 matches at 14 bases. The CDR3 is made up of 17 amino acids. The V and J ends lost 6 bases and 0 bases, in that order; junction bases with no gene match: 5. The V gene's germline CDR1 is SNHLY and CDR2 FYNNEI. CDR3 sequence (DNA): TGTGCCAGCAGCACCGGACTAGCGGGGGGTAGCACAGATACGCAGTATTTT. Its translation is CASSTGLAGGSTDTQYF.

The V call is TRBV29-1, the J call TRBJ2-7; 9 bases agree with TRBD2. The CDR3 has 14 residues. Germline trimming cut 7 bases from V and 1 base from J; bases unmatched to any gene: 8. Germline V gives CDR1 SQVTM, CDR2 ANQGSEA. This CDR3 is CSADIAGASYEQYF. The CDR3 nucleotides read TGCAGCGCCGACATAGCGGGAGCTTCCTACGAGCAGTACTTC.

The chain joins TRBV11-1 to TRBJ2-7, with a weak D call TRBD1 (6 bases). The CDR3 consists of 14 residues. The V end lost 0 bases, the J end lost 7 bases, and 13 bases lay between the germline ends. Germline loops: CDR1 SGHAT, CDR2 FQDESV (reference sequence). The CDR3 coding sequence is TGTGCCAGCAGCTTAGCACGCAAGGGGGAGGAGCAGTACTTC. Translated, it gives CASSLARKGEEQYF.

J is TRBJ2-3 and V is TRBV2; a possible D gene is TRBD2 (5 bases). Looked up from germline, CDR1 is SNHLY and CDR2 is FYNNEI. The V gene lost 4 bases and the J gene lost 2 bases, with 13 bases spanning the gap. The CDR3 totals 15 residues. The CDR3 sequence is CASSGSLRATDTQYF. As DNA, the CDR3 is TGTGCCAGCAGTGGTTCCTTGAGGGCCACAGATACGCAGTATTTT. Full variable domain (missing parts from reference TRBV2 and TRBJ2-3): EPEVTQTPSHQVTQMGQEVILRCVPISNHLYFYWYRQILGQKVEFLVSFYNNEISEKSEIFDDQFSVERPDGSNFTLKIRSTKLEDSAMYFCASSGSLRATDTQYFGPGTRLTVL.

The V and J genes are TRBV27 and TRBJ2-3; 15 bases map to TRBD2. CDR1 is MNHEY and CDR2 is SMNVEV in the germline V gene (reference sequence). The J segment lost 5 bases and the V segment lost 6 bases, leaving 12 bases of the junction unmatched. The CDR3 sequence is 18 residues long. CDR3 in DNA: TGTGCCAGCAGACAGCGGGGACTAGCGGGGGGACTCCGAGATACGCAGTATTTT. Its protein product is CASRQRGLAGGLRDTQYF.

The chain uses TRBV18 and TRBJ1-5; TRBD1 agrees at 8 bases. Unmatched junction bases numbered 6, after V lost 4 bases and J lost 7 bases. CDR3 length: 14 amino acids. CDR1 and CDR2 (germline): KGHSH, LQKENI. The CDR3 loop is CASSQGQERQPQHF. The CDR3 DNA sequence: TGTGCCAGCTCACAGGGACAGGAGAGGCAGCCCCAGCATTTT.

This sequence joins TRBV7-3 and TRBJ1-6, with D perhaps TRBD1 (5 bases). Germline V gives CDR1 SGHTA, CDR2 FQGTGA. The CDR3 contains 14 residues. V gave up 2 bases and J gave up 6 bases, with 8 bases separating them. CDR3 amino acids: CASSLGAVNSPLHF. CDR3 DNA sequence: TGTGCCAGCAGCTTAGGGGCAGTTAATTCACCCCTCCACTTT.

V gene TRBV4-2 combines with J gene TRBJ2-3, with TRBD2 as a possible D gene (7 bases). Germline CDR1 LGHNA, CDR2 YNFKEQ. The CDR3 is 17 amino acids. The V end was cut by 0 bases, the J end by 1 base, with 14 bases between. The DNA of the CDR3 is TGTGCCAGCAGCCAAGAAGGAGGGGGGGCGGGCACAGATACGCAGTATTTT. Its protein is CASSQEGGGAGTDTQYF.

The rearrangement links TRBV5-1 to TRBJ1-3; D not resolved. The CDR3 spans 13 residues. V was shortened by 5 bases and J by 0 bases, with 6 bases between the two germline ends. Looked up from germline, CDR1 is SGHRS and CDR2 is YFSETQ. CDR3 sequence (DNA): TGCGCCAGCAGTCAGAGCTCTGGAAACACCATATATTTT. This encodes CASSQSSGNTIYF. The full variable domain, its missing parts supplied by reference TRBV5-1 and TRBJ1-3, is KAGVTQTPRYLIKTRGQQVTLSCSPISGHRSVSWYQQTPGQGLQFLFEYFSETQRNKGNFPGRFSGRQFSNSRSEMNVSTLELGDSALYLCASSQSSGNTIYFGEGSWLTVV.

The V and J genes are TRBV5-6 and TRBJ2-1; D may be TRBD2 (5 bases). Germline CDR1 SGHDT, CDR2 YYEEEE. CDR3 size: 14 residues. V lost 2 bases to trimming and J lost 14 bases, with 20 bases between them. The DNA for the CDR3 is TGTGCCAGCAGCTTAGAAAGGGCAACTAGAGTGGAGTTCTTC. This sequence encodes CASSLERATRVEFF.

The chain employs TRBV5-1 and TRBJ2-6; D is perhaps TRBD1 (6 bases). The CDR3 spans 15 residues. Germline V gene lookup returns CDR1 SGHRS and CDR2 YFSETQ. The V end lost 4 bases, the J end lost 4 bases, and 12 bases lay between the germline ends. The CDR3 sequence is CASSPGVGGANVLTF. The CDR3 DNA reads as TGCGCCAGCAGCCCAGGGGTGGGAGGGGCCAACGTCCTGACTTTC.